This T cell receptor beta chain was documented in a study of cytotoxic CD8 clonotypes in ibrutinib-treated CLL (dated by TCRdb to about 2021). With regard to the full study: The cohort included about 15 treatment-naive and about a dozen relapsed/refractory patients; about 17 were IGHV unmutated. Samples at response were collected after a median of approximately twelve months of treatment, with a range of roughly 6 to 40 months. On average, each sample yielded about 250,000 productive templates and under 95,000 productive rearrangements. Responses were partial in approximately 24 patients and complete in 2; after median around 66 months follow-up, around 15 stayed in remission and 12 progressed. Longitudinal samples were obtainable from about 30% of the 86 participants in the trial. Cryopreserved peripheral blood mononuclear cells were collected before treatment, at response, and at either disease progression or sustained remission.

Approximately 2 micrograms of genomic DNA were extracted from cryopreserved PBMCs for TCR beta library preparation. Longitudinal blood samples from CLL patients receiving ibrutinib monotherapy were subjected to high-throughput TCR beta sequencing. Patients were enrolled in a phase 2 open-label single-center ibrutinib monotherapy trial. A MiSeq instrument was used for deep resolution sequencing, which targeted depths ranging from 1 in 1 million up to 1 in 200,000 T cells, with coverage averaging 10x for each clonotype. The immunoSEQ hsTCRB Kit was used to generate the TCR beta libraries. Processing in the source paper ran as follows. Data were analyzed with ImmunoSEQ Data Assistant and ImmunoSEQ Analyzer, with V, D and J genes assigned per IMGT definitions. Clonality, which ranges from 0 to 1, was calculated as one minus the normalized Shannon entropy of productive rearrangement frequencies. Public clonotype analysis was restricted to overrepresented clonotypes comprising at least 0.05% of each patient's repertoire. Thirteen age-matched healthy donor repertoires from immuneACCESS were used as controls for clonality. The table comes from immuneACCESS by way of TCRdb, which keeps in-frame sequences with V and J called. Part of the clones is missing from these tables; in studies checked, under half for an unresolved V gene and the rest for unknown reasons. V, J and clone size were drawn from that table, and D and trimming were deduced from the DNA. The sample table holds around 33,000 clones, of which over 45% were seen once. The ten largest account for 15% to 20% of the sample.

Remarks on this clone: The antigen it binds to is not known. The record has no base qualities; no much larger clone is one base away.

The CDR1 and CDR2 encoded by the germline V gene (reference sequence) are LNHDA and SQIVND. Its CDR3 holds 13 amino acids, cysteine through phenylalanine. CDR3 DNA is the only sequence kept; it has 39 bases, read in frame from the first base. Clipping removes 7 bases from V and 7 bases from J, with 9 as the unmatched junction base count. What the study reported, not specific to this receptor: Baseline clonality exceeded that of age-matched healthy donors and correlated strongly with circulating CD8+ T-cell counts. Public clonotypes were rare and either shrank or stayed stable during treatment, and the rise in clonality at ibrutinib response reflected expansion of private clonotypes. An increase in clonality was observed at ibrutinib response, with clonality remaining stable during sustained remission and falling back toward baseline at progression. Lymph node repertoires were not examined, and the timing of sampling was not matched between patients in sustained remission and those whose disease progressed.

Recombination connected TRBV19 to TRBJ1-2; 7 bases in the junction line up with TRBD1. This sample comprised PBMCs, obtained before ibrutinib treatment. The sequence derives from a human donor with chronic lymphocytic leukemia. This receptor has the CDR3 CASTHRGGGGYTF. In nucleotides, the sequence is TGTGCCAGTACTCACAGGGGCGGTGGTGGCTACACCTTC.